The 26 T cell receptor beta chains given below trace back to one sample, sequenced in a study of blood T cell repertoires in COVID-19. The repertoire was sequenced with immunoSEQ multiplex PCR; TCRdb's copy has only in-frame clones and lacks some. The top ten hold about 35% of the sample, which has over 10,000 clones, around 80% seen once. Sequencing input: peripheral blood. These receptors were collected from a human donor in a cohort sampled during active COVID-19.

The chain carries TRBV11-3 and TRBJ2-1; 10 bases are shared with TRBD1. Losses at the gene ends were 3 bases for V and 7 bases for J; bases not matched to a gene: 6. The CDR3 has 15 residues. Germline V CDR1 and CDR2: SGHNT, YENEEA. The CDR3 sequence is CASSFGTGARNEQFF. The CDR3 DNA reads TGTGCCAGCAGCTTTGGGACAGGGGCCAGGAATGAGCAGTTCTTC.

The chain recombines TRBV9 with TRBJ2-3, with 7 bases that match TRBD1. J lost 4 bases, V lost 2 bases, and 1 base had no gene match. The CDR3 is 13 amino acids. From germline, CDR1 is SGDLS and CDR2 YYNGEE. The CDR3 DNA reads TGTGCCAGCAGCGTCCAGGGGGCAGATACGCAGTATTTT. Amino acids: CASSVQGADTQYF. The whole variable domain, filled in from reference TRBV9 and TRBJ2-3, reads DSGVTQTPKHLITATGQRVTLRCSPRSGDLSVYWYQQSLDQGLQFLIQYYNGEERAKGNILERFSAQQFPDLHSELNLSSLELGDSALYFCASSVQGADTQYFGPGTRLTVL.

The V call is TRBV7-2, the J call TRBJ2-1; 9 bases are shared with TRBD2. The V segment lost 5 bases and the J segment 8 bases; nucleotides outside the gene matches: 10. Germline CDR1 reads SGHTA; CDR2 reads FQGNSA. This CDR3 contains 15 residues. In DNA form, the CDR3 reads TGTGCCAGCAGCCTAGGGCTAGCGGGGAGGGATGAGCAGTTCTTC. This gives the protein CASSLGLAGRDEQFF.

The gene calls are TRBV2 and TRBJ2-7; TRBD2 matches 9 bases. V was clipped by 7 bases and J by 1 base; unmatched bases: 8. The CDR3 has 15 amino acids. Per the germline V gene, CDR1 is SNHLY and CDR2 is FYNNEI. The CDR3 nucleotides read TGTGCCAGCACGTACAGCGGGGGGTCTTCCTACGAGCAGTACTTC. It codes for CASTYSGGSSYEQYF.

The J gene is TRBJ2-5, the V gene TRBV6-5; 11 nucleotides align to TRBD2. Per the germline V gene, CDR1 is MNHEY and CDR2 is SVGAGI. There are 14 residues in the CDR3. V was clipped by 6 bases and J by 1 base; unmatched bases: 1. The CDR3 DNA is TGTGCCAGCAGAGGACTAGCGGGCCAAGAGACCCAGTACTTC. Translated, it gives CASRGLAGQETQYF.

V and J are TRBV28 and TRBJ1-5; 7 positions agree with TRBD1. The CDR3 is 15 residues long. Germline V gene sequence: CDR1 MDHEN, CDR2 SYDVKM. Trimming cost V 4 bases and J 0 bases; bases outside gene matches: 3. CDR3 nucleotide sequence: TGTGCCAGCAGTTCGGGACAGTATAGCAATCAGCCCCAGCATTTT. Protein sequence: CASSSGQYSNQPQHF. The full variable domain, completed using reference TRBV28 and TRBJ1-5, is DVKVTQSSRYLVKRTGEKVFLECVQDMDHENMFWYRQDPGLGLRLIYFSYDVKMKEKGDIPEGYSVSREKKERFSLILESASTNQTSMYLCASSSGQYSNQPQHFGDGTRLSIL.

V is TRBV5-4 and J is TRBJ1-1; 8 nucleotides agree with TRBD1. CDR1 is SGHNT, CDR2 YYREEE, per germline (reference sequence). Trimming at V came to 3 bases and at J to 1 base, leaving 5 bases not matched to a gene. The CDR3 consists of 15 residues. CDR3 sequence: CASSSGQGWNTEAFF. CDR3 DNA: TGTGCCAGCAGCTCAGGACAGGGCTGGAACACTGAAGCTTTCTTT.

V usage is TRBV19 and J usage is TRBJ1-5; D may be TRBD1 (5 bases). The V end lost 6 bases, the J end lost 4 bases, and 13 bases lay between the germline ends. This CDR3 has 14 residues. CDR1 is LNHDA, CDR2 SQIVND, per germline (reference sequence). CDR3 in DNA: TGTGCCAGTAGGAGACAGCAATCGAATCAGCCCCAGCATTTT. This encodes CASRRQQSNQPQHF.

The chain has TRBV5-1 and TRBJ2-1, with 7 bases that match TRBD2. After removal of 4 bases from V and 6 bases from J, the junction contained 13 bases not matched to a gene. There are 16 residues in the CDR3. The germline gives CDR1 SGHRS, CDR2 YFSETQ. CDR3 nucleotides: TGCGCCAGCAGCCCCGCAATAATAGCGGGCCTCAATGAGCAGTTCTTC. Its protein product is CASSPAIIAGLNEQFF.

The chain couples TRBV11-2 to TRBJ1-3; D gene uncertain. Trimming cost V 1 base and J 1 base, with 8 bases left between them. Germline V gene lookup returns CDR1 SGHAT and CDR2 FQNNGV. There are 15 residues in the CDR3. CDR3 sequence reads: CASSLGYSSGNTIYF. In DNA, the CDR3 is TGTGCCAGCAGCTTAGGTTACAGTTCTGGAAACACCATATATTTT.

This chain connects TRBV2 to TRBJ1-2, with TRBD1 matching 7 bases. CDR3 length: 13 amino acids. Germline CDR1 is SNHLY and CDR2 is FYNNEI. Unmatched junction bases numbered 10, after V lost 7 bases and J lost 8 bases. CDR3 residues: CASTPGQSTGYTF. The CDR3 coding sequence is TGTGCCAGCACCCCGGGACAGTCTACGGGCTACACCTTC.

This clone was detected a few times. This sequence joins TRBV5-1 and TRBJ2-1; TRBD1 agrees at 8 bases. The germline gives CDR1 SGHRS, CDR2 YFSETQ. With 4 bases clipped from V and 4 bases from J, the junction kept 4 bases outside the gene matches. The CDR3 is 14 residues long. CDR3 protein: CASSPGQGYNEQFF. The CDR3 bases are TGCGCCAGCAGCCCAGGACAGGGATACAATGAGCAGTTCTTC.

CDR3 amino acids: CASSFRQGDEQYF. The CDR3 bases are TGTGCCAGCAGCTTCCGACAGGGTGACGAGCAGTACTTC. This chain connects TRBV7-2 to TRBJ2-7; 7 bases match TRBD1. CDR3 length: 13 amino acids. Germline V gives CDR1 SGHTA, CDR2 FQGNSA. The V and J ends lost 3 bases and 5 bases, in that order; junction bases with no gene match: 4. Using reference TRBV7-2 and TRBJ2-7 for the parts outside the CDR3, the full variable domain is GAGVSQSPSNKVTEKGKDVELRCDPISGHTALYWYRQSLGQGLEFLIYFQGNSAPDKSGLPSDRFSAERTGGSVSTLTIQRTQQEDSAVYLCASSFRQGDEQYFGPGTRLTVT.

The chain is built from TRBV10-3 and TRBJ1-2; 7 bases align to TRBD1. The CDR3 contains 14 residues. CDR1 and CDR2 from the germline V gene are ENHRY and SYGVKD. Trimming at V came to 4 bases and at J to 2 bases, leaving 4 bases not matched to a gene. CDR3: CAISGTQGNYGYTF. The CDR3 nucleotides are TGTGCCATCAGTGGGACACAGGGGAACTATGGCTACACCTTC.

The chain joins TRBV7-9 to TRBJ2-7; possible D gene TRBD1, 6 bases. CDR3 length: 15 residues. Germline loops: CDR1 SEHNR, CDR2 FQNEAQ (reference sequence). V was cut by 5 bases and J by 0 bases, with 14 bases left in between. The CDR3 loop is CASSPRTVGSYEQYF. The CDR3 nucleotides are TGTGCCAGCAGCCCCCGGACAGTGGGCTCCTACGAGCAGTACTTC.

The chain is built from TRBV4-2 and TRBJ1-4; D perhaps matches TRBD1 (5 bases). V shed 1 base and J shed 5 bases, with 11 bases lying between them. Per germline, CDR1 LGHNA and CDR2 YNFKEQ. CDR3 length: 15 amino acids. CDR3 sequence (DNA): TGTGCCAGCAGCCAAGCAGTACAGGACAATGAAAAACTGTTTTTT. It codes for CASSQAVQDNEKLFF.

This chain uses TRBV29-1 with TRBJ2-2; no definite D call. Germline CDR1 reads SQVTM; CDR2 reads ANQGSEA. The CDR3 has 12 residues. Deletions cut 0 bases from V and 6 bases from J, with 5 bases between. CDR3: CSVEDLAGELFF. CDR3 DNA: TGCAGCGTTGAAGATCTTGCCGGGGAGCTGTTTTTT.

The V call is TRBV11-2, the J call TRBJ2-1, with 8 bases identical to TRBD1. The V gene end was trimmed by 5 bases and the J gene end by 5 bases; junction bases not matched to a gene: 14. This CDR3 contains 17 residues. CDR1 is SGHAT and CDR2 is FQNNGV in the germline V gene. The DNA for the CDR3 is TGTGCCAGCAGCCCCCGGGATGGCGGACAGGGCCACAATGAGCAGTTCTTC. It is translated as CASSPRDGGQGHNEQFF.

The chain couples TRBV18 to TRBJ1-5; 7 bases agree with TRBD1. Germline values: CDR1 KGHSH, CDR2 LQKENI. This CDR3 is built from 14 residues. V gave up 4 bases and J gave up 3 bases; unmatched junction bases: 3. The CDR3 here is CASSRGTDNQPQHF. Written as DNA, the CDR3 is TGTGCCAGCTCACGGGGGACAGACAATCAGCCCCAGCATTTT.

J is TRBJ2-3 and V is TRBV13; D possibly corresponds to TRBD1 (6 bases). Germline V gene sequence: CDR1 PRHDT, CDR2 FYEKMQ (reference sequence). The V end lost 5 bases, the J end lost 0 bases, and 15 bases lay between the germline ends. This CDR3 has 16 residues. The CDR3 reads CASSRTRGSSTDTQYF. In DNA form, the CDR3 reads TGTGCCAGCAGCCGTACTAGGGGGTCTAGCACAGATACGCAGTATTTT.

This clone was seen a handful of times. This chain uses TRBV5-1 with TRBJ1-1; D is possibly TRBD1 (5 bases). Trimming pared 5 bases from V and 4 bases from J, leaving 15 bases between. In germline, CDR1 is SGHRS, CDR2 YFSETQ. This CDR3 is 14 amino acids long. The CDR3 region is CASSPGTGGTEAFF. CDR3 DNA: TGCGCCAGCAGTCCAGGGACGGGGGGCACTGAAGCTTTCTTT.

The genes are TRBV10-3 and TRBJ2-1; 7 bases are a match to TRBD2. The CDR3 extends over 15 amino acids. Germline loops: CDR1 ENHRY, CDR2 SYGVKD. Trimming at V came to 0 bases and at J to 6 bases, leaving 5 bases not matched to a gene. CDR3 region: CAISESGTTINEQFF. CDR3 in DNA: TGTGCCATCAGTGAGTCCGGGACTACCATCAATGAGCAGTTCTTC.

V gene TRBV29-1 combines with J gene TRBJ2-3, with 8 bases matching TRBD1. Germline CDR1 SQVTM, CDR2 ANQGSEA. This CDR3 contains 14 residues. J lost 0 bases, V lost 6 bases, and 5 bases had no gene match. CDR3 in DNA: TGCAGCGTGACAGGGGCCCCTAGCACAGATACGCAGTATTTT. Translation: CSVTGAPSTDTQYF.

The CDR3 here is CASSFSAAGELFF. CDR3 sequence (DNA): TGTGCCAGCAGTTTCAGTGCCGCCGGGGAGCTGTTTTTT. V usage is TRBV28 and J usage is TRBJ2-2; no firm D call. This CDR3 has 13 amino acids. V dropped 3 bases and J dropped 6 bases, with 8 bases sitting between them. The V gene's germline CDR1 is MDHEN and CDR2 SYDVKM.

The CDR3 sequence is CASSYGAGKNEQFF. CDR3 sequence (DNA): TGTGCCAGCAGTTACGGGGCAGGGAAAAATGAGCAGTTCTTC. This chain connects TRBV6-5 to TRBJ2-1, with D tentatively TRBD1 (5 bases). The length of the CDR3 is 14 residues. V dropped 2 bases and J dropped 7 bases, with 12 bases sitting between them. Germline V gene data show CDR1 as MNHEY and CDR2 as SVGAGI.

This rearrangement joins TRBV4-1 to TRBJ2-2, with TRBD1 matching 8 bases. The CDR3 has 13 residues. V dropped 4 bases and J dropped 5; count of bases not matched to a gene: 0. CDR1 is MGHRA, CDR2 YSYEKL, per germline. The CDR3 loop reads CASSRTGTGELFF. CDR3 DNA: TGCGCCAGCAGCCGGACAGGGACCGGGGAGCTGTTTTTT.